This T cell receptor beta chain came from a study of blood T cells in healthy people across ages. Study-wide results and caveats: Roughly linear declines in TCR beta diversity per million T cells occurred with age.

Germline lookup yields CDR1 LGHNA and CDR2 YSLEER. V was clipped by 0 bases and J by 7 bases, with 24 bases between them. The CDR3 loop spans 19 amino acids. Isolation per sample recovered at least 6.5 million PBMCs. Only a few counts were recorded for this clonotype. What it binds is unknown. Primed by a sample-barcoded 5' primer and a J-beta primer mix, a second PCR proceeded for about 7 to 11 cycles. Every cDNA molecule bore a tag from a template-switch adaptor containing 12 random nucleotides. Every sample gave at least 2.5 million paired-end reads containing CDR3. TCRdb fed the 5' RACE reads into MiXCR, producing one record per CDR3 protein. The data contain 910,000 or so distinct CDR3 sequences, 51% of them seen just once; the ten biggest clones take up about 20%.

This chain links TRBV4-3 with TRBJ2-2, with a weak D call TRBD2 (6 bases). This clonotype originated in a woman in her sixties in good health. Sequencing used blood. This CDR3 reads CASSQDWEVEGPSNGELFF. In DNA form, the CDR3 reads TGCGCCAGCAGCCAAGATTGGGAAGTGGAGGGTCCGTCTAACGGGGAGCTGTTTTTT.